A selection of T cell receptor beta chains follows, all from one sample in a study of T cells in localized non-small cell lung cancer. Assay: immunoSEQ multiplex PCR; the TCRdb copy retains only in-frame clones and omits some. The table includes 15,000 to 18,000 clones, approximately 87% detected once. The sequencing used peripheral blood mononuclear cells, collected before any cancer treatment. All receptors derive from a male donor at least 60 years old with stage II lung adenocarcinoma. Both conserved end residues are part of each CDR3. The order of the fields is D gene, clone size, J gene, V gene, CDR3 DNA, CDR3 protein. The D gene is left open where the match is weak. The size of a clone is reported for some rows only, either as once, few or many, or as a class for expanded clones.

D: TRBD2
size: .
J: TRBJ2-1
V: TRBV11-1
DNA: TGTGCCAGCAGCTTAGTTGCGGGAGGGCCCAATGAGCAGTTCTTC
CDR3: CASSLVAGGPNEQFF

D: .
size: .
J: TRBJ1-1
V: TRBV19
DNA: TGTGCCAGTAGTCCCACAGGGAAAGAAGCTTTCTTT
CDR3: CASSPTGKEAFF

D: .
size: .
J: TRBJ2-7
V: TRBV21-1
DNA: TGTGCCAGTTTAAAATTCCCACCTGGCGAGCAGTACTTC
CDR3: CASLKFPPGEQYF

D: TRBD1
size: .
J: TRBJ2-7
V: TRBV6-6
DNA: TGTGCCAGCAGTAAACACAGGGGTTCCTACGAGCAGTACTTC
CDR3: CASSKHRGSYEQYF

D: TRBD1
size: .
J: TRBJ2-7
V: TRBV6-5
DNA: TGTGCCAGCAGTTTCTCCGGGACAGGGGTCTACGAGCAGTACTTC
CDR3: CASSFSGTGVYEQYF

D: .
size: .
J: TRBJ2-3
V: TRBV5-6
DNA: TGTGCCAGCAGCTTTAGTGGGGGTAGGGATACGCAGTATTTT
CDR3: CASSFSGGRDTQYF

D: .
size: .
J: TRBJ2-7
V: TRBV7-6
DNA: TGTGCCAGCAGCTTAGCGCAGGGACCAGATGCCTACGAGCAGTACTTC
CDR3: CASSLAQGPDAYEQYF

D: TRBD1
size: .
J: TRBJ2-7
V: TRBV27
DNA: TGTGCCAGCAGTTCCCCGACAGGGGGCTCCTACGAGCAGTACTTC
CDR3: CASSSPTGGSYEQYF

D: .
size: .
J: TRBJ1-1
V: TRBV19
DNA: TGTGCCAGTAGTCCCGTGGGGGCTGGGGGAAACACTGAAGCTTTCTTT
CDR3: CASSPVGAGGNTEAFF

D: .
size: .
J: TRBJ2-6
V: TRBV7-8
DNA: TGTGCCAGCAGCGAACCAGATTACCCACAAAGTCGGGCCAACGTCCTGACTTTC
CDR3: CASSEPDYPQSRANVLTF

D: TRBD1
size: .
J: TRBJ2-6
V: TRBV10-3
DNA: TGTGCCATCAGTGGGTCCCCGGGACAGGGGGTCCAAAGTGGGGCCAACGTCCTGACTTTC
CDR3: CAISGSPGQGVQSGANVLTF

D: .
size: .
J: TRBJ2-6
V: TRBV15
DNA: TGTGCCACCAGCAGAGATCGTCCGGCAGGCCGGAGCTCTGGGGCCAACGTCCTGACTTTC
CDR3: CATSRDRPAGRSSGANVLTF

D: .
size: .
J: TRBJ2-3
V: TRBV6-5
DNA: TGTGCCAGCAGTTACTCGATGTGGGCCGCAGATACGCAGTATTTT
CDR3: CASSYSMWAADTQYF

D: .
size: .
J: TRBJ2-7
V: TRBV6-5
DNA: TGTGCCAGCAGTTACTCGGGACGGTCCTACGAGCAGTACTTC
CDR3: CASSYSGRSYEQYF

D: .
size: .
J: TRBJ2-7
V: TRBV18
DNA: TGTGCCAGCTCACCAGCGTCGGGAACAGGGAGTTACGAGCAGTACTTC
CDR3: CASSPASGTGSYEQYF

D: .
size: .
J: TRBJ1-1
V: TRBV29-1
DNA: TGCAGCGTCCCCCGCGGATATTTGACTGGGGCTGAAGCTTTCTTT
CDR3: CSVPRGYLTGAEAFF

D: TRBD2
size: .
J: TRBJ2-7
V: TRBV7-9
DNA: TGTGCCAGCAGCTTAGGTGCTAGCGGGAGTAACGAGCAGTACTTC
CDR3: CASSLGASGSNEQYF

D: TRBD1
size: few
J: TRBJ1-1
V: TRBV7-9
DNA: TGTGCCAGCAGCCCCGGGGACAGAGAAGCTTTCTTT
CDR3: CASSPGDREAFF

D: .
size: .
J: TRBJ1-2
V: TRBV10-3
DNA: TGTGCCATCAGTGAGTCGCCCCCCTCGGGCTACACCTTC
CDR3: CAISESPPSGYTF

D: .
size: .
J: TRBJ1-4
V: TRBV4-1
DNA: TGCGCCAGCAGCCAATCGACAGGCCTCGGAAAACTGTTTTTT
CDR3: CASSQSTGLGKLFF

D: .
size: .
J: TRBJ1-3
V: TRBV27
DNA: TGTGCCAGTTCCCCGGGGATAAGCTCTGGAAACACCATATATTTT
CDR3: CASSPGISSGNTIYF

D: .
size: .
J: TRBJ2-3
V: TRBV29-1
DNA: TGCAGCGTTGAAGCCTTAGGGTCGGCGAGAACAGATACGCAGTATTTT
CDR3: CSVEALGSARTDTQYF

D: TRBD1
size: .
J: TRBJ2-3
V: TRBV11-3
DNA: TGTGCCAGCAGCGGAGGGACAGGTTTCACAGATACGCAGTATTTT
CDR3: CASSGGTGFTDTQYF

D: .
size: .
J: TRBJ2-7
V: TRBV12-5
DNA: TGTGCTAGTGGTTTGGCTGGATACGAGCAGTACTTC
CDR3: CASGLAGYEQYF

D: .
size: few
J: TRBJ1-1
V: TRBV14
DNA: TGTGCCAGCAGCCAAACCTCGGGCTCGTGGACTGAAGCTTTCTTT
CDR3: CASSQTSGSWTEAFF

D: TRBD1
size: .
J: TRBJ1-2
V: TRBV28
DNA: TGTGCCAGCAGTTTAGCGGGACAGGGAGGGGACTATGGCTACACCTTC
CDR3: CASSLAGQGGDYGYTF

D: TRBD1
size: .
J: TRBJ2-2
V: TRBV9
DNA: TGTGCCAGCATTGGACAGGCGAACACCGGGGAGCTGTTTTTT
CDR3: CASIGQANTGELFF

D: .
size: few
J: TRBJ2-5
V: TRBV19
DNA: TGTGCCAGTAGTATAAAACGCGGTCAAGAGACCCAGTACTTC
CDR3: CASSIKRGQETQYF

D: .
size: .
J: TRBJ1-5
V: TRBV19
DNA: TGTGCCAGTAGTTATGTGCAAAGCAATCAGCCCCAGCATTTT
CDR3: CASSYVQSNQPQHF